This T cell receptor beta chain was sequenced in a study of blood T cell repertoires in COVID-19. Study-wide context: T cells, B-cell-depleted T cells, or PBMCs supplied cDNA or gDNA.

The V end lost 3 bases, the J end lost 2 bases, and 17 bases lay between the germline ends. Germline CDR1 and CDR2: MNHNS and SASEGT. The CDR3 runs 17 residues. TCRdb keeps only in-frame clones here, not all; method: immunoSEQ multiplex PCR. Found here are around 270,000 clones, around 90% of them singletons; the top ten hold under 3%. The sample taken for sequencing was peripheral blood. The V gene is TRBV6-1, the J gene TRBJ2-1; D might be TRBD2 (6 bases). This sequence was found in a person under 35 with COVID-19, enrolled during active disease. CDR3 sequence: CASSDGVGGAPYNEQFF. The CDR3 DNA is TGTGCCAGCAGTGATGGGGTGGGCGGGGCCCCCTACAATGAGCAGTTCTTC.